The entry below describes one T cell receptor (beta chain). Its target is unknown. Time point denoted: newly diagnosed GD, antithyroid drugs for less than 3 months. The TCR library used RNA extracted from PBMCs. With iRepertoire HTBI primers and Arm-PCR of CDR3 regions, TCR beta libraries were built. MiXCR, applied by TCRdb to the multiplex PCR reads, yields one record per CDR3 protein. The data show roughly 420,000 distinct CDR3 sequences, about 14% seen once. Trimming removed 0 bases from V and 8 bases from J, with 13 bases in between. CDR1 is MNHEY, CDR2 SVGEGT, per germline. CDR3 length: 14 amino acids. The data are from a study of regulatory T cells in long-lasting Graves disease. Study in general: Patients newly diagnosed with Graves' had been on antithyroid drugs for under 3 months. Study-wide results and caveats: Relative to newly diagnosed Graves' patients, persistent ones had lower TCR diversity.

This receptor was identified in a female donor with Graves disease. The sequencing here drew on peripheral blood mononuclear cells (PBMCs), taken at new diagnosis, from a patient treated with antithyroid drugs. V and J are TRBV6-2 or TRBV6-3 and TRBJ1-2, with a tentative D call TRBD1 (6 bases). CDR3 in DNA: TGTGCCAGCAGTTACTCGATATCAGGGGACGGCTACACCTTC. Amino acid sequence: CASSYSISGDGYTF.